Below, 13 T cell receptor beta chains from the same sample are listed, as sequenced in a study of T cell responses to AZD1222 COVID-19 vaccine. Method: immunoSEQ multiplex PCR; TCRdb's copy keeps in-frame clones and lacks some. The data show 140,000 to 150,000 clones, with 85% to 95% seen just once and approximately 12% held by the top ten. The specimen was peripheral blood, collected after recovery from COVID-19. Receptors were obtained from an adult who had recovered from COVID-19.

The chain is built from TRBV19 and TRBJ2-7; tentatively, D is TRBD1 (7 bases). This CDR3 has 14 residues. V gave up 3 bases and J gave up 3 bases, with 12 bases separating them. The V gene's germline CDR1 is LNHDA and CDR2 SQIVND (reference sequence). The CDR3 region has the DNA TGTGCCAGTAGTATGGCGGGACAGCGCTACGAGCAGTACTTC. Protein: CASSMAGQRYEQYF.

The chain joins TRBV19 to TRBJ2-5, with 7 bases that match TRBD1. Germline CDR1 LNHDA, CDR2 SQIVND (reference sequence). CDR3 length equals 14 residues. The J segment lost 2 bases and the V segment lost 3 bases, leaving 3 bases of the junction unmatched. The CDR3, as DNA: TGTGCCAGTAGTATGCTGGGACAGCAAGAGACCCAGTACTTC. Translation: CASSMLGQQETQYF.

The chain couples TRBV19 to TRBJ2-1; 7 positions agree with TRBD1. The germline CDR1 and CDR2 sequences are LNHDA and SQIVND (reference sequence). The CDR3 totals 15 residues. V shed 6 bases and J 6 bases; nucleotides not matched to a gene: 11. The CDR3 nucleotides read TGTGCCAGTAGACCTACAGGGGTGTCTAGCAATGAGCAGTTCTTC. Translated: CASRPTGVSSNEQFF. Full variable domain (rest looked up from reference TRBV19 and TRBJ2-1): DGGITQSPKYLFRKEGQNVTLSCEQNLNHDAMYWYRQDPGQGLRLIYYSQIVNDFQKGDIAEGYSVSREKKESFPLTVTSAQKNPTAFYLCASRPTGVSSNEQFFGPGTRLTVL.

This rearrangement joins TRBV29-1 to TRBJ2-7; D not resolved. V lost 1 base to trimming and J lost 5 bases, with 9 bases between them. This CDR3 spans 12 amino acids. Germline CDR1 SQVTM, CDR2 ANQGSEA. In DNA, the CDR3 is TGCAGCGTTGAAGGCCGACTTAACGAGCAGTACTTC. The encoded protein is CSVEGRLNEQYF.

Written as DNA, the CDR3 is TGTGCCAGCAGTTTATCTTTTAGCGGGAGAAACAATGAGCAGTTCTTC. It specifies CASSLSFSGRNNEQFF. The chain joins TRBV27 to TRBJ2-1; 9 positions agree with TRBD2. The V segment lost 0 bases and the J segment 5 bases; nucleotides outside the gene matches: 5. CDR1 is MNHEY, CDR2 SMNVEV, per germline (reference sequence). The CDR3 totals 16 residues.

V gene TRBV7-2 combines with J gene TRBJ2-3, with 8 positions matching TRBD2. The germline CDR1 and CDR2 sequences are SGHTA and FQGNSA. After removal of 4 bases from V and 6 bases from J, the junction contained 18 bases not matched to a gene. This CDR3 spans 18 amino acids. CDR3 in DNA: TGTGCCAGCAGCTCCCAAGGAAGCGGGAGTTTGGCCTTGGATACGCAGTATTTT. This codes for CASSSQGSGSLALDTQYF.

The rearrangement links TRBV10-1 to TRBJ2-1; D is uncertain. V lost 3 bases, J lost 8 bases, and 8 bases lay in between. CDR1 is WNHNN and CDR2 is SYGVQD in the germline V gene (reference sequence). The CDR3 is 12 amino acids. CDR3 sequence (DNA): TGCGCCAGCAGTGAATTGCTCGATGAGCAGTTCTTC. It is translated as CASSELLDEQFF.

The rearrangement uses TRBV18 and TRBJ1-3; D possibly corresponds to TRBD1 (5 bases). V dropped 3 bases and J dropped 7 bases, with 13 bases sitting between them. This CDR3 region has 14 residues. In germline, CDR1 is KGHSH, CDR2 LQKENI. As DNA, the CDR3 is TGTGCCAGCTCACCCGACAGCTCAAGTAACACCATATATTTT. Translating gives CASSPDSSSNTIYF. The entire variable domain, with the rest obtained from reference TRBV18 and TRBJ1-3, is as follows: NAGVMQNPRHLVRRRGQEARLRCSPMKGHSHVYWYRQLPEEGLKFMVYLQKENIIDESGMPKERFSAEFPKEGPSILRIQQVVRGDSAAYFCASSPDSSSNTIYFGEGSWLTVV.

The V and J genes are TRBV5-1 and TRBJ2-1, with 7 bases identical to TRBD2. The V gene end was trimmed by 3 bases and the J gene end by 3 bases; junction bases not matched to a gene: 15. This CDR3 region has 18 residues. Germline CDR1 is SGHRS and CDR2 is YFSETQ. The CDR3 DNA reads as TGCGCCAGCAGCTCGGCGGGGGACCGCCGAGGAGGCTACAATGAGCAGTTCTTC. Translating it yields CASSSAGDRRGGYNEQFF.

The rearrangement uses TRBV6-1 and TRBJ2-4; D is uncertain. The germline gives CDR1 MNHNS, CDR2 SASEGT. This CDR3 comprises 13 residues. Trimming cost V 2 bases and J 9 bases, with 11 bases left between them. CDR3 nucleotides: TGTGCCAGCAGTGAAACCATCGATTTCATTCAGTACTTC. Residues: CASSETIDFIQYF.

J is TRBJ2-2 and V is TRBV11-2; 7 bases agree with TRBD2. The ends lost 5 bases at V and 5 bases at J; junction bases unmatched: 5. Per germline, CDR1 SGHAT and CDR2 FQNNGV. There are 14 residues in the CDR3. The CDR3 DNA is TGTGCCAGCAGCCGTGCCGGGGGGACCGGGGAGCTGTTTTTT. It is translated as CASSRAGGTGELFF.

The chain uses TRBV11-3 and TRBJ2-1; D possibly uses TRBD1 or TRBD2 (5 bases each). Per the germline V gene, CDR1 is SGHNT and CDR2 is YENEEA. The V gene lost 5 bases and the J gene lost 5 bases, with 16 bases spanning the gap. This CDR3 is 15 amino acids long. The CDR3 coding sequence is TGTGCCAGCAGCCCAACCGGGACCTTCCACAATGAGCAGTTCTTC. It translates to CASSPTGTFHNEQFF. Full variable domain (missing parts from reference TRBV11-3 and TRBJ2-1): EAGVVQSPRYKIIEKKQPVAFWCNPISGHNTLYWYLQNLGQGPELLIRYENEEAVDDSQLPKDRFSAERLKGVDSTLKIQPAELGDSAVYLCASSPTGTFHNEQFFGPGTRLTVL.

Details on this clone: One end of the junction is discordant with germline, which a read error may explain. The chain carries TRBV6-1 and TRBJ2-7, with TRBD1 matching 10 bases. CDR1 and CDR2 (germline): MNHNS, SASEGT. CDR3 length equals 15 residues. In DNA form, the CDR3 reads TGTGCCAGCAATGAAGGGTGGACAGGGGGTCACGAGCAGTACTTC. Translated: CASNEGWTGGHEQYF.